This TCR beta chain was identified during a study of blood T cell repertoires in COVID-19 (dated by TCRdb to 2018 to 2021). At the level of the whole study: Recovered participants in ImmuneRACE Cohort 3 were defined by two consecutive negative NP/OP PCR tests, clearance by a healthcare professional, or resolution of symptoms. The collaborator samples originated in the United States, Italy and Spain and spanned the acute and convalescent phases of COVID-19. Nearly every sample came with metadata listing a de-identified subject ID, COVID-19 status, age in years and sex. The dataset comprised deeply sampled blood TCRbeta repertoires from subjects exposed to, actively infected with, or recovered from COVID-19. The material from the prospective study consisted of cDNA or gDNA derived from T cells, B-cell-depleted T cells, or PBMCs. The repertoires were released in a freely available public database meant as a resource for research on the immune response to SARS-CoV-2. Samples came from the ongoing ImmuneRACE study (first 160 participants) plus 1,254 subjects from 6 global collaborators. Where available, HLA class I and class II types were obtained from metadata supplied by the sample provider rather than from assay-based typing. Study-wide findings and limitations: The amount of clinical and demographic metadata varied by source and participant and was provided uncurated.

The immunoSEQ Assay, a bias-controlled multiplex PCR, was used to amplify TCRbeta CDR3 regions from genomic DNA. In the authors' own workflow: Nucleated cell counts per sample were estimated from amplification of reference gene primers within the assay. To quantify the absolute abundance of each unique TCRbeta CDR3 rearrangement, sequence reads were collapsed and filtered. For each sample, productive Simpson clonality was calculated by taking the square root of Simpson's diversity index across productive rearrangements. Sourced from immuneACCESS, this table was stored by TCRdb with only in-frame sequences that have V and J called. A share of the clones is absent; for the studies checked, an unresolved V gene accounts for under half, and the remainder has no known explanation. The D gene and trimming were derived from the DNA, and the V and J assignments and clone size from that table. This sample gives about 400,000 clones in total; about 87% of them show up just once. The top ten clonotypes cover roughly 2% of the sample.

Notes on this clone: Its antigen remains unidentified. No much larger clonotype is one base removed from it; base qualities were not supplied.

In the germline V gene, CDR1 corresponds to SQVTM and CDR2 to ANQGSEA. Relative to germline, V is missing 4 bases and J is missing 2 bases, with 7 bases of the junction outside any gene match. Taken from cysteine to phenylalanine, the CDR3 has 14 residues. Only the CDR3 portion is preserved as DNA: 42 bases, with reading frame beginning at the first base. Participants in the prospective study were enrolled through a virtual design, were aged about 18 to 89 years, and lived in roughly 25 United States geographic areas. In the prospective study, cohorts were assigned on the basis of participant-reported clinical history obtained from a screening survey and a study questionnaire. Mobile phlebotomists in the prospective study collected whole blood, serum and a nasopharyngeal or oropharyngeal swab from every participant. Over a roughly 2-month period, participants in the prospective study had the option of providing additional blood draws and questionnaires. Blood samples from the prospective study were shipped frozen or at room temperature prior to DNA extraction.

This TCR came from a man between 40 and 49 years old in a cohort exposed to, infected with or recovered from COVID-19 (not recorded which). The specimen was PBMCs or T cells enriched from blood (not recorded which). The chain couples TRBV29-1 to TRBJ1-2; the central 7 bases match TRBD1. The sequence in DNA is TGCAGCGTTGGACAGGGACTTGGGAACTATGGCTACACCTTC. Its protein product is CSVGQGLGNYGYTF.